This T cell receptor (beta chain) was sequenced in a study of blood T cells in healthy people across ages. Primed by a sample-barcoded 5' primer and a J-beta primer mix, a second PCR proceeded for about 6 to 11 cycles. TCRdb reanalysed the 5' RACE reads using MiXCR and keeps one entry per CDR3 protein. The data show around 870,000 distinct CDR3 sequences, 29% seen once. CDR3 length equals 15 residues. Germline CDR1 and CDR2: MNHEY and SVGAGI. The V segment lost 4 bases and the J segment 5 bases; nucleotides outside the gene matches: 8. Sequencing input: blood. This clonotype was obtained from a woman aged 80 or over in good health. V usage is TRBV6-5 and J usage is TRBJ1-5, with TRBD1 matching over 7 bases. This chain's CDR3 is CASSFKGAHDQPQHF. The CDR3 coding sequence is TGTGCCAGCAGTTTCAAGGGGGCCCACGATCAGCCCCAGCATTTT.